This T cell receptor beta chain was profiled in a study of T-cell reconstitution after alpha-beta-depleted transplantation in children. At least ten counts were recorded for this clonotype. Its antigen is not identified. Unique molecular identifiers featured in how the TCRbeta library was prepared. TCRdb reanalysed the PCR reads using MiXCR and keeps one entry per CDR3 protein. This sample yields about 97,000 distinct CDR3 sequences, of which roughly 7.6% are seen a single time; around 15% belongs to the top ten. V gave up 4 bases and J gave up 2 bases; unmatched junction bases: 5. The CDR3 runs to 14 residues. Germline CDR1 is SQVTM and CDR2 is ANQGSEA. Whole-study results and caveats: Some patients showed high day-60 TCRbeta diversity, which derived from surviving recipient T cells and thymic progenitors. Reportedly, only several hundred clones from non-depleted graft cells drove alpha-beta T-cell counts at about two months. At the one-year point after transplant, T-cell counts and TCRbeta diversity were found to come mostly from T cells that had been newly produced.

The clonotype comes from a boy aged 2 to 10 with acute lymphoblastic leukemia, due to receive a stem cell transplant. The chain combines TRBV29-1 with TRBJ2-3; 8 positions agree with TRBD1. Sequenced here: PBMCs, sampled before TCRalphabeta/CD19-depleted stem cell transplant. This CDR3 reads CSVGGQGLTDTQYF. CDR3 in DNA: TGCAGCGTTGGTGGACAGGGACTCACAGATACGCAGTATTTT.